This T cell receptor beta chain comes out of a study of CD8+CD57+ T cells in acquired aplastic anemia. Study-wide background: Recorded DNA amounts for sorted CD4+ and CD8+ cells had an average of approximately 3 ug.

Study-wide results and caveats: Common to patients and controls were twenty-nine CD8+ CDR3 sequences.

Losses at the gene ends were 2 bases for V and 6 bases for J; bases not matched to a gene: 7. Germline CDR1 and CDR2: SGDLS and YYNGEE. The CDR3 is 14 amino acids. By flow cytometry, patients selected for sequencing had shown an expansion of CD8+CD57+ cells. The enrolled patients all had severe acquired aplastic anemia. All patients were therapy-naive when blood was sampled. Both TCR beta VDJ combination and CDR3 sequence profiling were carried out. Genomic DNA was the template for this profiling. MiXCR, applied by TCRdb to the reads, yields one record per CDR3 protein. Among more than 150,000 distinct CDR3 sequences listed, under 55% were seen once. With respect to this clonotype: The antigen is unknown.

Material: sorted CD4+, CD8+, or CD8+CD57+ T cells (not recorded which) from PBMCs. The chain is built from TRBV9 and TRBJ2-7; 8 bases map to TRBD2. This TCR was sampled from a human donor with aplastic anemia. The CDR3 nucleotides are TGTGCCAGCAGCGTGGAGACTAGCGCGCTCGAGCAGTACTTC. This sequence encodes CASSVETSALEQYF. The entire variable domain, with the rest obtained from reference TRBV9 and TRBJ2-7, is as follows: DSGVTQTPKHLITATGQRVTLRCSPRSGDLSVYWYQQSLDQGLQFLIQYYNGEERAKGNILERFSAQQFPDLHSELNLSSLELGDSALYFCASSVETSALEQYFGPGTRLTVT.